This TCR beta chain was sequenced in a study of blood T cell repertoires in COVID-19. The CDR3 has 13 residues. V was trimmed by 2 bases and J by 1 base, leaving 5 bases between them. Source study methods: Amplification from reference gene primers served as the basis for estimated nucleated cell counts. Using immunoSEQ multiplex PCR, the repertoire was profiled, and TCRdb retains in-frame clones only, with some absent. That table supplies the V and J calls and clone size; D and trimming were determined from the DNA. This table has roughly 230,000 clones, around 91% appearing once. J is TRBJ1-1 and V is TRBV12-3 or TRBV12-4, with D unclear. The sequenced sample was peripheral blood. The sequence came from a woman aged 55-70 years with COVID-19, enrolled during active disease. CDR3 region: CASSLRQNTEAFF. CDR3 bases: TGTGCCAGCAGTTTACGACAGAACACTGAAGCTTTCTTT.